The 15 T cell receptor beta chains in this list originate from one sample, sequenced in a study of T cell repertoires in aging, cancer and after chemotherapy. TRB rearrangements spanning V, D and J were amplified using mixed TRB-A/B primers. MiXCR, run by TCRdb on the multiplex PCR reads, gives a single entry per CDR3 protein. The top ten hold approximately 9% of the sample, which has fewer than 2,500 distinct CDR3 sequences, around 24% seen once. TCR beta rearrangements were amplified from peripheral blood genomic DNA. The sequenced material came from blood. The receptors derive from a human donor with a solid tumor.

The genes are TRBV18 and TRBJ1-1, with no clear D. V was cut by 1 base and J by 5 bases, with 5 bases left in between. Looked up from germline, CDR1 is KGHSH and CDR2 is LQKENI. This CDR3 region has 12 residues. Written as DNA, the CDR3 is TGTGCCAGCTCACCACGGCAGACTGAAGCTTTCTTT. Translation gives CASSPRQTEAFF.

The chain links TRBV28 to TRBJ2-3, with D hard to call. The CDR3 spans 12 residues. From germline, CDR1 is MDHEN and CDR2 SYDVKM. V was pared by 2 bases and J by 4 bases, with 4 bases between. The CDR3 loop reads CASSLTADTQYF. Here the CDR3 DNA reads TGTGCCAGCAGTTTAACCGCAGATACGCAGTATTTT.

This clonotype was picked up a small number of times. This chain links TRBV7-6 with TRBJ2-3; possibly TRBD1 or TRBD2 for D (5 bases each). CDR1 is SGHVS, CDR2 FNYEAQ, per germline. The CDR3 spans 14 residues. V shed 3 bases and J shed 6 bases, with 13 bases lying between them. The CDR3 sequence is CASSLGDRFDTQYF. In nucleotides, the CDR3 is TGTGCCAGCAGCTTGGGGGATCGATTCGATACGCAGTATTTT.

In its sample, this clonotype ranks as medium-sized. V gene TRBV7-6 combines with J gene TRBJ1-1; 10 bases map to TRBD1. With V trimmed by 5 bases and J by 6 bases, 9 bases remained unmatched. The length of the CDR3 is 15 residues. CDR1 SGHVS and CDR2 FNYEAQ come from the germline V gene. CDR3 protein: CASSPSTGGASEAFF. CDR3 in DNA: TGTGCCAGCAGCCCATCGACAGGGGGCGCCTCTGAAGCTTTCTTT.

By share, this clonotype counts as large. The rearrangement links TRBV7-2 to TRBJ1-2; D perhaps matches TRBD1 (5 bases). This CDR3 is built from 13 residues. Trimming took 4 bases from V and 4 from J, leaving 10 bases between them. The V gene's germline CDR1 is SGHTA and CDR2 FQGNSA. The CDR3 region has the DNA TGTGCCAGCAGCTCTCAGGGTAGCTATGGCTACACCTTC. This sequence encodes CASSSQGSYGYTF. Drawing the rest from reference TRBV7-2 and TRBJ1-2, the complete variable domain is GAGVSQSPSNKVTEKGKDVELRCDPISGHTALYWYRQSLGQGLEFLIYFQGNSAPDKSGLPSDRFSAERTGGSVSTLTIQRTQQEDSAVYLCASSSQGSYGYTFGSGTRLTVV.

This clonotype turned up a few times. In DNA form, the CDR3 reads TGTGCCAGCAGTCTAAACATGGAGGGTACTAATGAAAAACTGTTTTTT. Its translation: CASSLNMEGTNEKLFF. The rearrangement joins TRBV28 to TRBJ1-4; D remains unclear. The CDR3 sequence is 16 residues long. Trimming took off 5 bases at V and 2 bases at J, with 15 bases between the two ends. Germline V lookup: CDR1 MDHEN, CDR2 SYDVKM. The variable domain in full, with the rest retrieved from reference TRBV28 and TRBJ1-4, is DVKVTQSSRYLVKRTGEKVFLECVQDMDHENMFWYRQDPGLGLRLIYFSYDVKMKEKGDIPEGYSVSREKKERFSLILESASTNQTSMYLCASSLNMEGTNEKLFFGSGTQLSVL.

This clonotype rates as large. The CDR3 reads CASSIDSSGANVLTF. The CDR3, as DNA: TGTGCCAGCAGCATTGACAGCTCTGGGGCCAACGTCCTGACTTTC. The rearrangement uses TRBV7-2 and TRBJ2-6; D may be TRBD1 (5 bases). Germline assignment: CDR1 SGHTA and CDR2 FQGNSA. V was shortened by 5 bases and J by 0 bases, with 8 bases between the two germline ends. The CDR3 extends over 15 amino acids.

This clonotype has only a few counts. The chain recombines TRBV5-4 with TRBJ1-5; 7 nucleotides line up with TRBD1. Germline trimming cut 0 bases from V and 4 bases from J; bases unmatched to any gene: 7. The germline V gene encodes CDR1 SGHNT and CDR2 YYREEE (reference sequence). The CDR3 runs to 16 residues. Written as DNA, the CDR3 is TGTGCCAGCAGCTTGGGGGGGGGACAGAAGAATCAGCCCCAGCATTTT. It encodes CASSLGGGQKNQPQHF. Full variable domain (outside the CDR3, taken from reference TRBV5-4 and TRBJ1-5): ETGVTQSPTHLIKTRGQQVTLRCSSQSGHNTVSWYQQALGQGPQFIFQYYREEENGRGNFPPRFSGLQFPNYSSELNVNALELDDSALYLCASSLGGGQKNQPQHFGDGTRLSIL.

This clonotype has more than one count but fewer than ten. The rearrangement joins TRBV14 to TRBJ2-7; D is uncertain. The germline V and J ends were trimmed by 1 base and 4 bases, with 5 bases remaining between them. CDR1 is SGHDN, CDR2 FVKESK, per germline. The CDR3 consists of 12 residues. CDR3 sequence (DNA): TGTGCCAGCAGCCAAGGGTTTTACGAGCAGTACTTC. Protein product: CASSQGFYEQYF.

This rearrangement joins TRBV2 to TRBJ2-7; no clear D. CDR3 length: 13 amino acids. Germline lookup yields CDR1 SNHLY and CDR2 FYNNEI. The V end was cut by 2 bases, the J end by 4 bases, with 9 bases between. The CDR3 here is CASSEPLTYEQYF. The CDR3 bases are TGTGCCAGCAGTGAACCTCTAACATACGAGCAGTACTTC.

The gene calls are TRBV5-1 and TRBJ1-5, with TRBD1 matching 11 bases. Germline-derived CDR1 and CDR2 are SGHRS and YFSETQ. This CDR3 has 15 amino acids. V shed 5 bases and J 4 bases; nucleotides not matched to a gene: 5. CDR3 amino acids: CASRYGTGGNQPQHF. For the CDR3, the DNA is TGCGCCAGCAGATACGGGACAGGGGGTAATCAGCCCCAGCATTTT. Variable domain in full (rest from reference TRBV5-1 and TRBJ1-5): KAGVTQTPRYLIKTRGQQVTLSCSPISGHRSVSWYQQTPGQGLQFLFEYFSETQRNKGNFPGRFSGRQFSNSRSEMNVSTLELGDSALYLCASRYGTGGNQPQHFGDGTRLSIL.

The rearrangement links TRBV28 to TRBJ2-5, with a weak D call TRBD1 (6 bases). V was trimmed by 7 bases and J by 0 bases, leaving 15 bases between them. Germline CDR1 and CDR2: MDHEN and SYDVKM. This CDR3 has 15 amino acids. The DNA for the CDR3 is TGTGCCAGCAACTGGGGGCAGTCGTACCAAGAGACCCAGTACTTC. It encodes CASNWGQSYQETQYF.

The gene calls are TRBV12-3 or TRBV12-4 and TRBJ2-5, with TRBD2 matching 10 bases. The ends lost 0 bases at V and 1 base at J; junction bases unmatched: 8. The CDR3 sequence is 18 residues long. CDR3 amino acids: CASSLAHRASGGQETQYF. CDR3 sequence (DNA): TGTGCCAGCAGTTTAGCGCATAGAGCTAGCGGGGGCCAAGAGACCCAGTACTTC.

The rearrangement uses TRBV5-4 and TRBJ1-1; unclear D gene. This CDR3 region has 13 residues. Germline-derived CDR1 and CDR2 are SGHNT and YYREEE (reference sequence). Between the trimmed V and J ends, which lost 0 bases and 2 bases, there was a span of 5 bases. DNA for the CDR3: TGTGCCAGCAGCTTGGTCGATAACACTGAAGCTTTCTTT. Translated, it gives CASSLVDNTEAFF.

This clonotype is large within its sample. This sequence joins TRBV6-5 and TRBJ2-7, with 8 bases fitting TRBD2. J lost 6 bases, V lost 0 bases, and 4 bases had no gene match. Per germline, CDR1 MNHEY and CDR2 SVGAGI. This CDR3 comprises 14 residues. This CDR3 reads CASSYSGLAGEQYF. The DNA for the CDR3 is TGTGCCAGCAGTTACTCGGGGCTAGCGGGCGAGCAGTACTTC.